The present TCR beta chain was sequenced within a study of a mutant IDH1 vaccine in newly diagnosed glioma (dated by TCRdb to the early 2020s). Regarding the study in general: Vaccination began 4-6 weeks after radiotherapy alone, or alongside temozolomide cycles in the chemotherapy-containing groups. The week-35 safety follow-up took place at visit V12, and the week-47 end of study took place at visit V13. Longitudinal TCRB deep sequencing was done for about two dozen treated patients, wherever samples were available for exploratory analyses. Of the approximately 30 treated patients, roughly 60% were male and approximately 40% were female, and the mean age was approximately 40 years. Prior to enrollment, standard therapy consisting of radiotherapy alone, temozolomide alone, or radiochemotherapy with temozolomide had been administered to patients, with the combination being received by most patients. Peripheral blood was collected at six visits: V03 (baseline), V05, V07, V10, V12 and V13.

The receptor library was made with the immunoSEQ multiplex PCR assay. Following the manufacturer's protocol, the hsTCRB Kit was used to amplify rearranged TCR beta chain sequences. An Illumina MiSeq was used to sequence the TCRB libraries. In the source study's methods: The kit vendor's proprietary platform handled demultiplexing, trimming and gene mapping. This immuneACCESS table, as held by TCRdb, lists in-frame sequences with V and J called but not all clones. Of the missing ones, under half trace to an unresolved V gene in checked studies; the others have no known cause. The V and J calls and the clone size are those of that table, but D and trimming were determined from the DNA. In this sample the table shows some 50,000 clones, less than 75% of which occur a single time. The biggest ten clones account for 4% to 5.5% of the sample. This clone was seen a single time. What this receptor recognizes is not known. Qualities for individual bases were not recorded, and no much larger clone is one base off.

Broader findings and caveats from the paper: Vaccine-induced immune responses across multiple MHC alleles were detected in over 80% of patients. According to the authors, sample limitations meant that analyses of patient blood samples could not be reproduced. Changes in the top peripheral T cell clonotypes picked up by TCRB sequencing did not appear to be linked to pseudoprogression. Selection of PBMC samples for TCRB deep sequencing was based on availability.

Per the publication, the time point label means: week 47, end of study. Each vaccine dose was 300 ug of a 20-mer mutant IDH1 peptide in Montanide, given subcutaneously with topical imiquimod. Patients were given eight vaccinations, in weeks 1, 3, 5, 7, 11, 15, 19 and 23, which matched visits V03 through V10. All donors had newly diagnosed IDH1-mutant astrocytomas of WHO grade 3 or 4 that showed loss of nuclear ATRX. The samples were drawn from NOA16, a multicentre, single-arm, open-label phase I trial in Germany that tested a mutant IDH1 peptide vaccine in humans for the first time. Genomic DNA for TCRB sequencing was extracted from EDTA blood using the DNeasy Blood and Tissue Kit. The CDR3 goes from the cysteine to the phenylalanine over 11 residues. Here the CDR3 DNA is all that survives: 33 bases in frame from base 1. In the germline V gene, CDR1 corresponds to SGHRS and CDR2 to YFSETQ. V was cut back by 5 bases and J by 3 bases, leaving a gap of 6 bases between them.

Recombination connected TRBV5-1 to TRBJ2-7; the D segment cannot be called with confidence. Sample: peripheral blood mononuclear cells (PBMCs), taken from a glioma patient whose treatment included an IDH1 peptide vaccine. The receptor comes from a man aged 35-49 years with glioma. Some clones in this sample may be carry-over from other donors' samples. For the CDR3, the sequence is CASRALYEQYF. The nucleotide sequence reads TGCGCCAGCAGGGCCCTCTACGAGCAGTACTTC.